The 25 T cell receptor beta chains below were found in one sample sequenced in a study of graft-versus-host responses after intestinal transplantation. Method: immunoSEQ multiplex PCR; TCRdb's copy keeps in-frame clones and lacks some. The table records 70,000 to 100,000 clones, roughly nine tenths of them present only once. Their antigen targets remain unknown. The material was unstimulated CD4+ T cells sorted from spleen or lymph node cells, obtained before intestinal transplant. These receptors were collected from a human donor who received an intestinal transplant.

V gene TRBV5-4 combines with J gene TRBJ2-6; D is unresolved. Trimming took off 2 bases at V and 2 bases at J, with 11 bases between the two ends. The CDR3 contains 16 residues. Germline values: CDR1 SGHNT, CDR2 YYREEE (reference sequence). The CDR3 sequence is CASSFAPRPGANVLTF. The CDR3 bases are TGTGCCAGCAGCTTTGCCCCTAGACCTGGGGCCAACGTCCTGACTTTC.

The chain combines TRBV15 with TRBJ2-5; 13 positions agree with TRBD2. The closer fit of TRBJ2-7 to the DNA end suggests the J call may be wrong. Germline V lookup: CDR1 LNHNV, CDR2 YYDKDF (reference sequence). CDR3 length equals 16 residues. Here the CDR3 DNA reads TGTGCCACCAGCAGGACTAGCGGGGGGTTAACCTACGAGCAGTACTTC. This translates into CATSRTSGGLTYEQYF.

The genes are TRBV11-2 and TRBJ1-4, with a weak D call TRBD1 (6 bases). CDR3 length: 15 amino acids. Germline V lookup: CDR1 SGHAT, CDR2 FQNNGV. The ends were cut back, 6 bases at V and 8 bases at J, with 19 bases in the middle. CDR3 loop: CASSRGGILEEKLFF. CDR3 nucleotide sequence: TGTGCCAGCAGTAGGGGGGGCATCCTAGAGGAAAAACTGTTTTTT.

The chain carries TRBV30 and TRBJ2-2; 7 bases align to TRBD2. The CDR3 is 15 amino acids. V shed 5 bases and J 3 bases; nucleotides not matched to a gene: 9. The germline CDR1 and CDR2 sequences are GTSNPN and SVGIG (reference sequence). The CDR3 loop is CAWGGVGGDTGELFF. DNA for the CDR3: TGTGCCTGGGGTGGTGTGGGGGGGGACACCGGGGAGCTGTTTTTT.

The chain uses TRBV2 and TRBJ2-1; perhaps TRBD2 as D (6 bases). Trimming removed 5 bases at V and 0 bases at J, with 11 bases between. CDR1 and CDR2 (germline): SNHLY, FYNNEI. The CDR3 is 15 amino acids. The CDR3 loop is CASSRDGSSYNEQFF. In nucleotides, the CDR3 is TGTGCCAGCAGTCGGGACGGGAGCTCCTACAATGAGCAGTTCTTC. Drawing the rest from reference TRBV2 and TRBJ2-1, the complete variable domain is EPEVTQTPSHQVTQMGQEVILRCVPISNHLYFYWYRQILGQKVEFLVSFYNNEISEKSEIFDDQFSVERPDGSNFTLKIRSTKLEDSAMYFCASSRDGSSYNEQFFGPGTRLTVL.

The chain has TRBV19 and TRBJ1-2, with a possible D match to TRBD1 (6 bases). The germline V and J ends were trimmed by 8 bases and 5 bases, with 12 bases remaining between them. CDR3 length: 12 residues. Germline loops: CDR1 LNHDA, CDR2 SQIVND (reference sequence). CDR3 sequence: CASVQGQYGYTF. CDR3 coding DNA: TGTGCCAGTGTCCAGGGACAATATGGCTACACCTTC.

This clone was found once. This chain uses TRBV9 with TRBJ1-1; no clear D gene. Trimming cost V 2 bases and J 0 bases, with 11 bases left between them. CDR1 and CDR2 (germline): SGDLS, YYNGEE. This CDR3 has 15 amino acids. DNA for the CDR3: TGTGCCAGCAGCGTTAGCGACGGGCTGAACACTGAAGCTTTCTTT. Encoded protein: CASSVSDGLNTEAFF.

This chain links TRBV15 with TRBJ2-1; TRBD2 matches 10 bases. The J segment lost 7 bases and the V segment lost 0 bases, leaving 6 bases of the junction unmatched. CDR1 is LNHNV, CDR2 YYDKDF, per germline (reference sequence). This CDR3 is built from 16 residues. In nucleotides, the CDR3 is TGTGCCACCAGCAGAGATCGGCTAGCGGGGGAAAATGAGCAGTTCTTC. Translating it yields CATSRDRLAGENEQFF.

This sequence joins TRBV29-1 and TRBJ1-1, with TRBD1 matching 7 bases. CDR1 and CDR2 (germline): SQVTM, ANQGSEA. With 7 bases clipped from V and 4 bases from J, the junction kept 9 bases outside the gene matches. The CDR3 has 13 residues. The CDR3 bases are TGCAGCGCCTGCAGGGGGGCGGTCACTGAAGCTTTCTTT. Protein product: CSACRGAVTEAFF.

The table lists this clone with a few counts. The chain employs TRBV6-4 and TRBJ2-5; 13 nucleotides align to TRBD2. Germline V gene lookup returns CDR1 MRHNA and CDR2 SNTAGT. This CDR3 has 15 amino acids. The ends lost 5 bases at V and 5 bases at J; junction bases unmatched: 5. The CDR3 DNA reads as TGTGCCAGCAGTCGGACTAGCGGGGGCGTGGAGACCCAGTACTTC. Protein: CASSRTSGGVETQYF.

The chain is built from TRBV4-1 and TRBJ1-1, with TRBD1 matching 9 bases. Losses at the gene ends were 4 bases for V and 5 bases for J; bases not matched to a gene: 8. Germline V gene data show CDR1 as MGHRA and CDR2 as YSYEKL. The CDR3 runs 15 residues. The CDR3 protein is CASSPLGQGGTEAFF. The CDR3 DNA reads TGCGCCAGCAGCCCATTGGGACAGGGAGGTACTGAAGCTTTCTTT.

The chain joins TRBV2 to TRBJ2-6, with D possibly TRBD2 on 6 matching bases. CDR1 is SNHLY, CDR2 FYNNEI, per germline. Trimming cost V 11 bases and J 4 bases, with 9 bases left between them. This CDR3 is built from 12 residues. CDR3 sequence: CASGRGANVLTF. CDR3 DNA sequence: TGTGCCTCGGGGAGGGGGGCCAACGTCCTGACTTTC. Full variable domain (missing parts from reference TRBV2 and TRBJ2-6): EPEVTQTPSHQVTQMGQEVILRCVPISNHLYFYWYRQILGQKVEFLVSFYNNEISEKSEIFDDQFSVERPDGSNFTLKIRSTKLEDSAMYFCASGRGANVLTFGAGSRLTVL.

The rearrangement uses TRBV6-1 and TRBJ2-5; TRBD2 is a possible D gene (5 bases). There are 13 residues in the CDR3. The ends were cut back, 3 bases at V and 4 bases at J, with 9 bases in the middle. Germline lookup yields CDR1 MNHNS and CDR2 SASEGT. CDR3 sequence reads: CASSDMGRETQYF. The CDR3 DNA follows: TGTGCCAGCAGTGATATGGGGAGAGAGACCCAGTACTTC.

The rearrangement uses TRBV10-3 and TRBJ1-1, with D perhaps TRBD1 (6 bases). The CDR3 has 14 residues. Germline CDR1 ENHRY, CDR2 SYGVKD. V lost 6 bases, J lost 1 base, and 12 bases lay in between. The CDR3 region is CAIRSGVPNTEAFF. CDR3 DNA: TGTGCCATCAGATCAGGGGTGCCGAACACTGAAGCTTTCTTT.

The chain links TRBV5-1 to TRBJ1-5; the D gene is possibly TRBD1 (6 bases). The V end was cut by 0 bases, the J end by 0 bases, with 10 bases between. Germline V lookup: CDR1 SGHRS, CDR2 YFSETQ. The CDR3 runs 16 residues. The CDR3 protein is CASSLGPGDSNQPQHF. The CDR3, as DNA: TGCGCCAGCAGCTTGGGACCAGGGGATAGCAATCAGCCCCAGCATTTT.

This chain connects TRBV5-4 to TRBJ2-3; 8 nucleotides line up with TRBD2. This CDR3 has 17 amino acids. The trim removed 3 bases at V and 0 bases at J, leaving 9 bases unmatched. Germline CDR1 is SGHNT and CDR2 is YYREEE (reference sequence). The CDR3 sequence is CASSSEILAGSTDTQYF. CDR3 sequence (DNA): TGTGCCAGCAGCTCGGAAATTCTAGCGGGTAGCACAGATACGCAGTATTTT.

The rearrangement links TRBV6-1 to TRBJ2-4; tentatively, D is TRBD2 (5 bases). This CDR3 comprises 15 residues. Trimming left V 7 bases short and J 2 bases short, with 15 bases between. CDR1 is MNHNS, CDR2 SASEGT, per germline. This CDR3 is CASNPGSWSKNIQYF. The CDR3 region has the DNA TGTGCCAGCAATCCGGGGTCGTGGTCCAAAAACATTCAGTACTTC.

This chain links TRBV9 with TRBJ1-4, with 8 bases aligning to TRBD1. The length of the CDR3 is 14 residues. Unmatched junction bases numbered 3, after V lost 0 bases and J lost 8 bases. CDR1 SGDLS and CDR2 YYNGEE come from the germline V gene. The CDR3 region is CASSVAPGGEKLFF. CDR3 bases: TGTGCCAGCAGCGTAGCTCCAGGGGGCGAAAAACTGTTTTTT.

This clone appeared a few times. The chain links TRBV6-1 to TRBJ2-7; D gene uncertain. Trimming left V 4 bases short and J 3 bases short, with 4 bases between. Germline V gene lookup returns CDR1 MNHNS and CDR2 SASEGT. The CDR3 is 11 amino acids. In nucleotides, the CDR3 is TGTGCCAGCAGTGTTATCTACGAGCAGTACTTC. Protein sequence: CASSVIYEQYF.

The chain links TRBV5-4 to TRBJ1-6; D is unclear. This CDR3 has 15 residues. Trimming pared 2 bases from V and 5 bases from J, leaving 11 bases between. Germline V gene sequence: CDR1 SGHNT, CDR2 YYREEE (reference sequence). CDR3 amino acids: CASSFRSDHNSPLHF. CDR3 nucleotide sequence: TGTGCCAGCAGCTTCAGGTCCGACCATAATTCACCCCTCCACTTT.

V and J are TRBV1 and TRBJ2-1; the D call of TRBD1 is as the table states it, not checked on the DNA. TRBV1 has pseudogene status. The CDR3 contains 17 residues. The CDR3 bases are TGCACCAGCAGCCTCCCCTTCCACAGGGGGCCGGGGGATGAGCAGTTCTTC. Translating gives CTSSLPFHRGPGDEQFF.

The chain combines TRBV18 with TRBJ1-2; D unclear. The V gene lost 2 bases and the J gene lost 5 bases, with 24 bases spanning the gap. Germline CDR1 reads KGHSH; CDR2 reads LQKENI. The length of the CDR3 is 18 residues. The CDR3 DNA reads as TGTGCCAGCTCACCAAAGGTGGGCCCCCGGCAGCTCTTTTATGGCTACACCTTC. It encodes CASSPKVGPRQLFYGYTF.

The chain carries TRBV2 and TRBJ1-5; tentative D call: TRBD1 (5 bases). V was trimmed by 1 base and J by 5 bases, leaving 18 bases between them. Germline V gene data show CDR1 as SNHLY and CDR2 as FYNNEI. This CDR3 comprises 17 residues. CDR3 bases: TGTGCCAGCAGTGAAGGGAGGGGTTGGGCCCAGGATCAGCCCCAGCATTTT. It translates to CASSEGRGWAQDQPQHF. The whole variable domain, filled in from reference TRBV2 and TRBJ1-5, reads EPEVTQTPSHQVTQMGQEVILRCVPISNHLYFYWYRQILGQKVEFLVSFYNNEISEKSEIFDDQFSVERPDGSNFTLKIRSTKLEDSAMYFCASSEGRGWAQDQPQHFGDGTRLSIL.

This chain uses TRBV25-1 with TRBJ2-7; 10 bases map to TRBD2. Looked up from germline, CDR1 is MGHDK and CDR2 is SYGVNS. J lost 2 bases, V lost 8 bases, and 15 bases had no gene match. The CDR3 covers 17 residues. Here the CDR3 reads CASHRSSGGTVPYEQYF. Written as DNA, the CDR3 is TGTGCCAGCCATCGGAGTAGCGGGGGGACCGTCCCCTACGAGCAGTACTTC.

Only a few counts were recorded for this clone. The chain employs TRBV6-5 and TRBJ1-2; tentatively, D is TRBD1 (5 bases). Germline V lookup: CDR1 MNHEY, CDR2 SVGAGI. The V end lost 1 base, the J end lost 8 bases, and 8 bases lay between the germline ends. There are 12 residues in the CDR3. The CDR3 spells CASSYWGEGYTF. The CDR3 region has the DNA TGTGCCAGCAGTTACTGGGGCGAGGGCTACACCTTC.